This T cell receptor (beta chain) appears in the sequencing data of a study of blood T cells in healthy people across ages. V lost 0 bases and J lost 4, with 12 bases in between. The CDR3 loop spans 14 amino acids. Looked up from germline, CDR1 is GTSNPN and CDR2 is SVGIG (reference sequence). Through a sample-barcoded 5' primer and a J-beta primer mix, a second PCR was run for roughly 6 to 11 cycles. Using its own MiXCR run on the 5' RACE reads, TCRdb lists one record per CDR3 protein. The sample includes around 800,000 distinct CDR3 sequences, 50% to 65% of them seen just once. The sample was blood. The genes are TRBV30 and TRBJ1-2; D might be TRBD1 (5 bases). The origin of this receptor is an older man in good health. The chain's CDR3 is CAWSVRDGSYGYTF. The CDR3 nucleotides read TGTGCCTGGAGTGTACGGGACGGGTCCTATGGCTACACCTTC.